The 30 T cell receptor beta chains below come from one sample, sequenced in a study of T cell repertoires in cytomegalovirus infection. Each CDR3 protein gets one entry after TCRdb re-called the reads with MiXCR. The sample includes about 830,000 distinct CDR3 sequences, approximately 30% seen only once; the top ten take 9.5% to 15%. These receptors' antigens are unknown. The sample was cultured CD8+ T cells from PBMCs, taken from culture after CMV antigen stimulation. The receptor set was obtained from a human donor in good health (CMV status not recorded). Some clones in this sample may be carry-over from other donors' samples.

The V gene is TRBV28, the J gene TRBJ2-5; 8 nucleotides line up with TRBD1. The germline V gene has CDR1 MDHEN and CDR2 SYDVKM. The CDR3 sequence is 16 residues long. Trimming at V came to 1 base and at J to 4 bases, leaving 8 bases not matched to a gene. Written as DNA, the CDR3 is TGTGCCAGCAGTTTATTTACAGGGGGATCGCGAGAGACCCAGTACTTC. Translating it yields CASSLFTGGSRETQYF.

This chain connects TRBV6-2 or TRBV6-3 to TRBJ2-3; tentative D call: TRBD1 (6 bases). Germline CDR1 and CDR2: MNHEY and SVGEGT. The CDR3 runs 14 residues. With 2 bases removed from V and 4 bases from J, the gap between germline ends came to 10 bases. For the CDR3, the DNA is TGTGCCAGCAGTTACGATGAGGGGGCAGATACGCAGTATTTT. Amino acid sequence: CASSYDEGADTQYF.

The chain combines TRBV14 with TRBJ1-3; D gene unclear. Trimming left V 1 base short and J 0 bases short, with 10 bases between. CDR1 SGHDN and CDR2 FVKESK come from the germline V gene. The CDR3 consists of 16 residues. The CDR3 coding sequence is TGTGCCAGCAGCCAAGTACAGTCTCACTCTGGAAACACCATATATTTT. This gives the protein CASSQVQSHSGNTIYF.

In its sample, this clonotype was seen a few times. This chain links TRBV7-8 with TRBJ1-5; D gene ambiguous. The V end lost 0 bases, the J end lost 6 bases, and 6 bases lay between the germline ends. Germline V gene data show CDR1 as SGHVS and CDR2 as FQNEAQ. There are 13 residues in the CDR3. CDR3 bases: TGTGCCAGCAGCTTAGCTCCCGCTCAGCCCCAGCATTTT. Protein product: CASSLAPAQPQHF.

This clonotype has a handful of counts. The J gene is TRBJ1-1, the V gene TRBV7-9; the D gene is possibly TRBD1 (5 bases). In germline, CDR1 is SEHNR, CDR2 FQNEAQ (reference sequence). There are 15 residues in the CDR3. The V end was cut by 5 bases, the J end by 4 bases, with 17 bases between. In DNA form, the CDR3 reads TGTGCCAGCAGCGCGACAGTCTTAACGGCCACTGAAGCTTTCTTT. Translated: CASSATVLTATEAFF.

J is TRBJ2-7 and V is TRBV15; D might be TRBD1 or TRBD2, each matching 5 bases. The germline gives CDR1 LNHNV, CDR2 YYDKDF (reference sequence). The CDR3 contains 15 residues. Between the trimmed V and J ends, which lost 5 bases and 2 bases, there was a span of 16 bases. CDR3 in DNA: TGTGCCACCAGCTCCCATTTGGGGGACCCCTACGAGCAGTACTTC. Amino acid sequence: CATSSHLGDPYEQYF.

The chain joins TRBV27 to TRBJ2-7, with a weak D call TRBD2 (5 bases). CDR1 and CDR2 from the germline V gene are MNHEY and SMNVEV (reference sequence). This CDR3 is built from 14 residues. The ends were cut back, 7 bases at V and 4 bases at J, with 17 bases in the middle. The CDR3: CASIERGKLYEQYV. The CDR3 DNA reads as TGTGCCAGCATCGAACGGGGAAAACTTTACGAGCAGTACGTC.

The rearrangement links TRBV6-1 to TRBJ2-7; D possibly matches TRBD1 or TRBD2 (5 bases each). The CDR3 covers 16 residues. CDR1 MNHNS and CDR2 SASEGT come from the germline V gene. V was shortened by 2 bases and J by 3 bases, with 17 bases between the two germline ends. The CDR3 region is CASSELGTVGVYEQYV. DNA of the CDR3: TGTGCCAGCAGTGAATTAGGGACCGTGGGTGTCTACGAGCAGTACGTC.

This clonotype was counted only a few times. This sequence joins TRBV7-9 and TRBJ1-1; D is ambiguous. Trimming took 4 bases from V and 0 from J, leaving 15 bases between them. CDR3 length equals 16 residues. Germline V gene data show CDR1 as SEHNR and CDR2 as FQNEAQ (reference sequence). Here the CDR3 reads CASSSTRIDMNTEAFF. DNA of the CDR3: TGTGCCAGCAGCTCGACCCGGATAGATATGAACACTGAAGCTTTCTTT.

V and J are TRBV10-1 and TRBJ2-2; tentatively, D is TRBD2 (5 bases). Germline CDR1 reads WNHNN; CDR2 reads SYGVQD (reference sequence). The CDR3 consists of 15 residues. Deletions cut 3 bases from V and 3 bases from J, with 11 bases between. The CDR3 loop is CASSDRRGDTGELFF. The DNA of the CDR3 is TGCGCCAGCAGTGATCGTCGGGGAGACACCGGGGAGCTGTTTTTT.

Of note for this clonotype: At one of its ends the junction is not consistent with the germline gene, which may arise from a read error. V gene TRBV7-4 combines with J gene TRBJ1-2; TRBD1 might be the D (5 bases). CDR3 length: 13 amino acids. Per the germline V gene, CDR1 is SGHVT and CDR2 is SQSDAQ. The CDR3 reads CASSPDTNYDYTF. The CDR3 coding sequence is TGTGCCAGCAGCCCGGACACTAACTATGACTACACCTTC.

The gene calls are TRBV6-2 or TRBV6-3 and TRBJ1-2; no clear D. Deletions cut 0 bases from V and 6 bases from J, with 8 bases between. The CDR3 spans 13 residues. CDR1 MNHEY and CDR2 SVGEGT come from the germline V gene. The DNA for the CDR3 is TGTGCCAGCAGTTACTCGATCGGGGATGGCTACACCTTC. The encoded protein is CASSYSIGDGYTF.

This clonotype has only a few counts. V is TRBV7-6 and J is TRBJ2-7; TRBD1 matches at 8 bases. Germline loops: CDR1 SGHVS, CDR2 FNYEAQ. There are 13 residues in the CDR3. The trim removed 5 bases at V and 6 bases at J, leaving 6 bases unmatched. The CDR3 DNA follows: TGTGCCAGCAGCGCCGGGACAGGTTTCGAGCAGTACGTC. Translation: CASSAGTGFEQYV.

This clonotype was picked up a small number of times. The CDR3 protein is CASSLTPGASNYGYTF. CDR3 DNA: TGTGCCAGCAGCCTTACCCCGGGAGCTTCTAACTATGGCTACACCTTC. The chain couples TRBV7-6 to TRBJ1-2; no reliable D call. The CDR3 runs 16 residues. Between the trimmed V and J ends, which lost 5 bases and 0 bases, there was a span of 16 bases. CDR1 and CDR2 (germline): SGHVS, FNYEAQ.

The chain is built from TRBV7-9 and TRBJ2-7, with 7 nucleotides matching TRBD1. The CDR3 spans 15 residues. V lost 5 bases and J lost 4; bases outside the gene matches: 11. Germline V gene sequence: CDR1 SEHNR, CDR2 FQNEAQ (reference sequence). Here the CDR3 reads CASSTDREYSYEQYF. CDR3 bases: TGTGCCAGCAGCACCGACAGGGAGTATTCGTACGAGCAGTACTTC. The whole variable domain, filled in from reference TRBV7-9 and TRBJ2-7, reads DTGVSQNPRHKITKRGQNVTFRCDPISEHNRLYWYRQTLGQGPEFLTYFQNEAQLEKSRLLSDRFSAERPKGSFSTLEIQRTEQGDSAMYLCASSTDREYSYEQYFGPGTRLTVT.

In this sample, this clonotype turned up many times. The chain uses TRBV27 and TRBJ1-1; 10 bases match TRBD1. The germline V gene encodes CDR1 MNHEY and CDR2 SMNVEV (reference sequence). The trim removed 5 bases at V and 7 bases at J, leaving 13 bases unmatched. This CDR3 spans 16 amino acids. CDR3 nucleotides: TGTGCCAGCAGTCCACAAGGACAGGGGGTTTTTGATGAAGCTTTCTTT. It is translated as CASSPQGQGVFDEAFF.

The chain joins TRBV15 to TRBJ2-1; D possibly uses TRBD1 or TRBD2 (5 bases each). The germline CDR1 and CDR2 sequences are LNHNV and YYDKDF (reference sequence). The CDR3 totals 16 residues. Trimming removed 0 bases at V and 1 base at J, with 10 bases between. DNA of the CDR3: TGTGCCACCAGCAGAGATGCTGGGGGTTCCTACAATGAGCAGTTCTTC. It translates to CATSRDAGGSYNEQFF.

This clonotype was seen a few times. This chain uses TRBV7-9 with TRBJ2-1; D possibly matches TRBD1 or TRBD2 (6 bases each). V shed 5 bases and J shed 4 bases, with 18 bases lying between them. CDR1 SEHNR and CDR2 FQNEAQ come from the germline V gene (reference sequence). This CDR3 is built from 16 residues. CDR3 nucleotides: TGTGCCAGCAGCCCTTCGACTGGGGGGCCTTACAATGAGCAGTTCTTC. This translates into CASSPSTGGPYNEQFF. Together with reference TRBV7-9 and TRBJ2-1, the CDR3 gives the full variable domain: DTGVSQNPRHKITKRGQNVTFRCDPISEHNRLYWYRQTLGQGPEFLTYFQNEAQLEKSRLLSDRFSAERPKGSFSTLEIQRTEQGDSAMYLCASSPSTGGPYNEQFFGPGTRLTVL.

In this sample, this clonotype turned up a few times. The chain recombines TRBV7-9 with TRBJ1-4; 9 bases align to TRBD1. The germline V gene encodes CDR1 SEHNR and CDR2 FQNEAQ (reference sequence). V lost 1 base to trimming and J lost 1 base; unmatched junction nucleotides: 7. This CDR3 is 18 amino acids long. The CDR3 here is CASSLDPNRGRTNEKLFF. CDR3 DNA sequence: TGTGCCAGCAGCTTAGACCCCAACAGGGGGCGAACTAATGAAAAACTGTTTTTT.

The genes are TRBV10-3 and TRBJ2-2; unclear D gene. V lost 8 bases and J lost 0, with 7 bases in between. From germline, CDR1 is ENHRY and CDR2 SYGVKD. This CDR3 region has 13 residues. The CDR3 DNA reads TGTGCCATCCTAGTCCCGAACACCGGGGAGCTGTTTTTT. Residues: CAILVPNTGELFF.

This clonotype was found many times. The genes are TRBV7-6 and TRBJ1-1; D might be TRBD1 (6 bases). Deletions cut 3 bases from V and 4 bases from J, with 21 bases between. Germline CDR1 and CDR2: SGHVS and FNYEAQ. The CDR3 loop spans 17 amino acids. The CDR3 DNA sequence: TGTGCCAGCAGCTTCGTTGGGGGGAGGGGGAGTAGCACTGAAGCTTTCTTT. This sequence encodes CASSFVGGRGSSTEAFF.

The chain has TRBV5-4 and TRBJ2-3; D is possibly TRBD2 (6 bases). Trimming took off 9 bases at V and 5 bases at J, with 13 bases between the two ends. This CDR3 contains 12 residues. The germline gives CDR1 SGHNT, CDR2 YYREEE (reference sequence). CDR3 bases: TGTGCCAACGGGGGATCCCGAGATACGCAGTATTTT. Translating gives CANGGSRDTQYF. The full variable domain, rest sourced from reference TRBV5-4 and TRBJ2-3, is ETGVTQSPTHLIKTRGQQVTLRCSSQSGHNTVSWYQQALGQGPQFIFQYYREEENGRGNFPPRFSGLQFPNYSSELNVNALELDDSALYLCANGGSRDTQYFGPGTRLTVL.

This chain uses TRBV4-2 with TRBJ2-1; D ambiguous. Germline CDR1 reads LGHNA; CDR2 reads YNFKEQ. This CDR3 region has 18 residues. V dropped 3 bases and J dropped 2 bases, with 20 bases sitting between them. Written as DNA, the CDR3 is TGTGCCAGCAGCCATGTCCAATTAAGCTCAAGGCCCTACAATGAGCAGTTCTTC. It specifies CASSHVQLSSRPYNEQFF.

V gene TRBV4-1 combines with J gene TRBJ1-2; 7 nucleotides line up with TRBD1. CDR1 is MGHRA, CDR2 YSYEKL, per germline. CDR3 length: 15 amino acids. The V gene end was trimmed by 0 bases and the J gene end by 8 bases; junction bases not matched to a gene: 9. The CDR3 nucleotides are TGCGCCAGCAGCCAAGATCTGAATACAGGGGACGGCTACACCTTC. It codes for CASSQDLNTGDGYTF.

This clonotype was counted a few times. This sequence joins TRBV19 and TRBJ2-7; D may match TRBD1 or TRBD2 (5 bases each). Looked up from germline, CDR1 is LNHDA and CDR2 is SQIVND (reference sequence). V was cut by 5 bases and J by 6 bases, with 8 bases left in between. CDR3 length: 11 residues. The CDR3 bases are TGTGCCAGTAGTCGGGGCCGCGAGCAGTACTTC. Its translation: CASSRGREQYF.

The J gene is TRBJ2-1, the V gene TRBV4-1; the D gene is possibly TRBD1 (5 bases). The CDR3 spans 16 residues. The V gene lost 0 bases and the J gene lost 6 bases, with 15 bases spanning the gap. CDR1 and CDR2 (germline): MGHRA, YSYEKL. CDR3 bases: TGCGCCAGCAGCCAAGACATCCCCTCAGGGTTCAATGAGCAGTTCTTC. This encodes CASSQDIPSGFNEQFF.

This clonotype showed up just a few times. V usage is TRBV6-2 or TRBV6-3 and J usage is TRBJ2-1, with 7 nucleotides matching TRBD1. CDR1 is MNHEY and CDR2 is SVGEGT in the germline V gene. V shed 6 bases, J shed 5 bases, and the junction held 13 bases outside the gene matches. The CDR3 consists of 16 residues. CDR3 loop: CASRPPRDSRNNEQFF. In DNA form, the CDR3 reads TGTGCCAGCAGACCTCCCCGGGACAGTCGAAACAATGAGCAGTTCTTC.

The table lists this clonotype with a few counts. The rearrangement joins TRBV6-5 to TRBJ2-2; maybe TRBD2 (7 bases). Germline V gene lookup returns CDR1 MNHEY and CDR2 SVGAGI. This CDR3 comprises 14 residues. Trimming took 7 bases from V and 0 from J, leaving 9 bases between them. The CDR3 coding sequence is TGTGCCAGCAAGGGGGGGCCGAACACCGGGGAGCTGTTTTTT. Its translation is CASKGGPNTGELFF.

As for this clonotype: A much larger clone lies a single base off, so this may be a read error. The CDR3 is CADEGAVGELFF. The CDR3 region has the DNA TGTGCCGACGAGGGGGCCGTCGGGGAGCTGTTTTTT. The chain uses TRBV7-6 and TRBJ2-2; 7 bases align to TRBD1. V lost 11 bases and J lost 7; bases outside the gene matches: 7. CDR1 and CDR2 (germline): SGHVS, FNYEAQ. This CDR3 has 12 amino acids. The whole variable domain, filled in from reference TRBV7-6 and TRBJ2-2, reads GAGVSQSPRYKVTKRGQDVALRCDPISGHVSLYWYRQALGQGPEFLTYFNYEAQQDKSGLPNDRFSAERPEGSISTLTIQRTEQRDSAMYRCADEGAVGELFFGEGSRLTVL.

The chain carries TRBV20-1 and TRBJ1-4, with D possibly matching TRBD1 (5 bases). Germline V gene data show CDR1 as DFQATT and CDR2 as SNEGSKA (reference sequence). There are 13 residues in the CDR3. Here the CDR3 reads CRPEEDKNEKLFF. As DNA, the CDR3 is TGCAGACCAGAAGAGGACAAAAATGAAAAACTGTTTTTT.